This TCR beta chain was identified in a study of identical twins. Study results and caveats: Cord blood beta clonotypes that were abundant carried fewer insertions, and memory repertoires showed no such trend.

TCRdb re-derived calls from the 5' RACE reads in MiXCR, one entry per CDR3 protein. The sample consists of around 650,000 distinct CDR3 sequences, around 7.5% of them appearing once. Points on this clonotype: Its antigen is not known.

The CDR3 is 15 residues long. The same data also went into a second study, on yellow fever vaccine responses in identical twins.

This receptor was taken from a woman under 30 in good health. The source material was PBMCs. The chain is built from TRBV21-1 and TRBJ1-5; the table calls TRBD1, which could not be checked here. TRBV21-1 is described as a pseudogene. CDR3 nucleotides: TGTGCCAGCAGCAAATACGGGACGGAAAATCAGCCCCAGCATTTT. The encoded protein is CASSKYGTENQPQHF.